Listed below are T cell receptor beta chains from one sample, sequenced in a study of cytomegalovirus exposure and HLA in healthy donors. The repertoire was sequenced with immunoSEQ multiplex PCR; TCRdb's copy has only in-frame clones and lacks some. The table shows about 120,000 clones, with 60% to 75% occurring only once. Sequencing was done on a sample of PBMCs. The receptor source for this set is a woman aged 40 to 50 in good health and CMV-seropositive. Each CDR3 is given with its conserved first and last residue. A D gene is named only where the DNA matches it firmly. Expanded clones get a size class; other rows say once, few or many, or leave the size out.

j_call cdr3_length clone_size d_call v_call cdr3_nt cdr3_aa
TRBJ1-4 16 - - TRBV6-4 TGTGCCAGCACCCGGACACGGACCGCAACTAATGAAAAACTGTTTTTT CASTRTRTATNEKLFF
TRBJ2-5 15 - - TRBV28 TGTGCATCCCAGTTAGGGGCAGGGGTTCAAGAGACCCAGTACTTC CASQLGAGVQETQYF
TRBJ1-4 14 few - TRBV29-1 TGCAGTCTGGGGGTGGGGGCCGGTAATGAAAAACTGTTTTTT CSLGVGAGNEKLFF
TRBJ2-1 15 once - TRBV4-3 TGCGCCAGCAGCCAAGATGCTTCCGGGTCCGATGAGCAGTTCTTC CASSQDASGSDEQFF
TRBJ2-1 16 - TRBD2 TRBV7-3 TGTGCCAGCAGCTTAACGGCGGGGGGCTCCTACAATGAGCAGTTCTTC CASSLTAGGSYNEQFF
TRBJ2-3 16 few - TRBV9 TGTGCCAGCAGCCCAACACAAGGAGAATTCACAGATACGCAGTATTTT CASSPTQGEFTDTQYF
TRBJ2-7 16 - - TRBV4-3 TGCGCCAGCAGCCAAGATCAGGGGGCGGGGGGGTTGGAGCAGTACTTC CASSQDQGAGGLEQYF
TRBJ2-5 16 - - TRBV5-1 TGCGCCAGCAGCATGGGGGTGGACAGCAATCAAGAGACCCAGTACTTC CASSMGVDSNQETQYF
TRBJ2-5 15 - TRBD1 TRBV6-5 TGTGCCAGCAGTTACGGGACAGGACTGTCTGAGACCCAGTACTTC CASSYGTGLSETQYF
TRBJ2-7 15 - - TRBV19 TGTGCCAGCCGGGACACTACCTCATTAAGTCACGAGCAGTACTTC CASRDTTSLSHEQYF
TRBJ2-7 14 - - TRBV4-2 TGTGCCAGCAGCCAAGAGGTTCGGACTTACGAGCAGTACTTC CASSQEVRTYEQYF
TRBJ2-7 13 medium-sized TRBD1 TRBV11-3 TGTGCCAGCAGCCCGGGACAGGGAGACGAGCAGTACTTC CASSPGQGDEQYF
TRBJ1-5 13 - - TRBV7-9 TGTGCCAGCAGCTTTACAGGAGATCAGCCCCAGCATTTT CASSFTGDQPQHF
TRBJ1-2 13 - - TRBV18 TGTGCCAGCTCACCCCGGACAGAAGATGGCTACACCTTC CASSPRTEDGYTF
TRBJ2-7 14 - TRBD2 TRBV2 TGTGCCAGCAGACTAGCGGGTAGCTCCTACGAGCAGTACTTC CASRLAGSSYEQYF
TRBJ2-1 16 - TRBD2 TRBV9 TGTGCCAGCAGCCCCGGACTAGCGGGGGCATACAATGAGCAGTTCTTC CASSPGLAGAYNEQFF
TRBJ1-2 17 - TRBD1 TRBV19 TGTGCCAGTAGTCCCACCTTACGTCCGGGACAGGGATATGGCTACACCTTC CASSPTLRPGQGYGYTF
TRBJ2-5 13 - TRBD2 TRBV7-9 TGTGCCAGCAAAACTAGCGGAGAAGAGACCCAGTACTTC CASKTSGEETQYF
TRBJ2-3 14 - TRBD2 TRBV7-7 TGTGCCAGCAGTCCGGGACTAGCGGCAGATACGCAGTATTTT CASSPGLAADTQYF
TRBJ1-1 13 few - TRBV5-6 TGTGCCAGCAGCCCACGAGGGTGGGGATTAACCTTCTTT CASSPRGWGLTFF
TRBJ2-2 15 once - TRBV7-9 TGTGCCAGCAGCCCGATCGGAGGGAACACCGGGGAGCTGTTTTTT CASSPIGGNTGELFF
TRBJ2-7 14 - TRBD1 TRBV10-3 TGTGCCATCAGTGGGGAGGACAGGGGGCACGAGCAGTACTTC CAISGEDRGHEQYF
TRBJ2-7 17 - - TRBV7-2 TGTGCCAGCAGCTCCGCCCCCCCGGGCTCAGGGTCCCACGAGCAGTACTTC CASSSAPPGSGSHEQYF
TRBJ1-5 15 - TRBD1 TRBV9 TGTGCCAGCAGCGGGGGACAGGGCTACGATCAGCCCCAGCATTTT CASSGGQGYDQPQHF
TRBJ2-2 15 - - TRBV5-5 TGTGCCAGCAGCTTAGGCAGCGCGAACACCGGGGAGCTGTTTTTT CASSLGSANTGELFF
TRBJ2-3 16 - TRBD2 TRBV13 TGTGCCAGCAGCTTAGGACTAGCGGGGGGGCAAGATACGCAGTATTTT CASSLGLAGGQDTQYF
TRBJ2-7 15 - - TRBV27 TGTGCCAGCAGTTCAACTCCAACAGGGTTCTACGAGCAGTACTTC CASSSTPTGFYEQYF
TRBJ2-5 12 once - TRBV28 TGTGCCAGCAGTTTCAGGAAAGAGACCCAGTACTTC CASSFRKETQYF
TRBJ2-2 17 - - TRBV7-6 TGTGCCAGCAGCGTACAAGCTTTAGGGGTATTTTCCGGGGAGCTGTTTTTT CASSVQALGVFSGELFF
TRBJ1-1 14 - - TRBV5-1 TGCGCCAGCAGTCGGTCGACGGGGGACACTGAAGCTTTCTTT CASSRSTGDTEAFF
TRBJ2-3 15 - - TRBV15 TGTGCCACCAGAGGGGGAGGGTTTTGGACAGATACGCAGTATTTT CATRGGGFWTDTQYF
TRBJ1-3 16 - TRBD1 TRBV29-1 TGCAGCGTTGATGCGAGGGACAGGGGATCTGGAAACACCATATATTTT CSVDARDRGSGNTIYF
TRBJ1-1 16 - TRBD1 TRBV19 TGTGCCAGTAGTATAGGATGGGGACAGTCATCCACTGAAGCTTTCTTT CASSIGWGQSSTEAFF
TRBJ1-1 15 once - TRBV2 TGTGCCAGCAGTGAAGGTTGGGGAGCCGGCACTGAAGCTTTCTTT CASSEGWGAGTEAFF
TRBJ1-2 15 - - TRBV23-1 TGCGCCAGCAGTCAATCGACAGTCACTAACTATGGCTACACCTTC CASSQSTVTNYGYTF
TRBJ2-5 14 - TRBD1 TRBV5-6 TGTGCCAGCAGCCCCGGACAGGGGAAAGAGACCCAGTACTTC CASSPGQGKETQYF
TRBJ1-5 15 few - TRBV7-6 TGTGCCAGCAGCTTAGGGCCGAATAGCAATCAGCCCCAGCATTTT CASSLGPNSNQPQHF
TRBJ1-1 14 - - TRBV15 TGTGCCACCAGCAGAGAGGGCAGGAACACTGAAGCTTTCTTT CATSREGRNTEAFF
TRBJ2-3 17 - - TRBV5-1 TGCGCCAGCAGCTCGAAGGGGGACGGAAGCAGCACAGATACGCAGTATTTT CASSSKGDGSSTDTQYF